A single sample is the source of the 29 T cell receptor beta chains below, sequenced in a study of shared clonotypes between healthy human individuals. Clones were read by immunoSEQ multiplex PCR, and TCRdb kept only the in-frame ones, dropping some. The table lists millions of clones, more than 85% of them singletons. The sequenced sample was naive CD4+ T cells from PBMCs. Subset described: CD45RA+ positively selected. The receptors were sampled from a man between 18 and 35 years old in good health. Some clones in this sample may be carry-over from other donors' samples.

The rearrangement uses TRBV30 and TRBJ2-1; 7 bases are a match to TRBD1. Germline V CDR1 and CDR2: GTSNPN, SVGIG (reference sequence). The CDR3 is 20 amino acids. V lost 0 bases and J lost 7; bases outside the gene matches: 24. The CDR3 loop is CAWSVARSWVMETGRNEQFF. The CDR3 DNA sequence: TGTGCCTGGAGTGTCGCCCGAAGTTGGGTAATGGAGACAGGGAGAAATGAGCAGTTCTTC. The entire variable domain, with the rest obtained from reference TRBV30 and TRBJ2-1, is as follows: SQTIHQWPATLVQPVGSPLSLECTVEGTSNPNLYWYRQAAGRGLQLLFYSVGIGQISSEVPQNLSASRPQDRQFILSSKKLLLSDSGFYLCAWSVARSWVMETGRNEQFFGPGTRLTVL.

The CDR3 region has the DNA TGCGCCAGTCCCCCGGATTCCCCTTTCACAGATACGCAGTATTTT. This gives the protein CASPPDSPFTDTQYF. This sequence joins TRBV10-1 and TRBJ2-3; D gene uncertain. The V end was cut by 9 bases, the J end by 2 bases, with 18 bases between. The CDR3 sequence is 15 residues long. Germline V gene sequence: CDR1 WNHNN, CDR2 SYGVQD (reference sequence).

This chain uses TRBV29-1 with TRBJ2-6, with D possibly being TRBD2 (6 bases). The CDR3 sequence is 18 residues long. Germline CDR1 SQVTM, CDR2 ANQGSEA. V lost 1 base and J lost 4, with 20 bases in between. CDR3 sequence reads: CSVEGGWDFRAGANVLTF. CDR3 DNA: TGCAGCGTTGAAGGGGGATGGGACTTCCGTGCCGGGGCCAACGTCCTGACTTTC.

V and J are TRBV7-9 and TRBJ2-2; perhaps TRBD1 as D (5 bases). Trimming cost V 1 base and J 6 bases, with 9 bases left between them. This CDR3 has 14 residues. In germline, CDR1 is SEHNR, CDR2 FQNEAQ (reference sequence). In DNA, the CDR3 is TGTGCCAGCAGCTTAGTTGCAGGGTCCGGGGAGCTGTTTTTT. It is translated as CASSLVAGSGELFF. Based on the CDR3 plus reference TRBV7-9 and TRBJ2-2, the full variable domain is DTGVSQNPRHKITKRGQNVTFRCDPISEHNRLYWYRQTLGQGPEFLTYFQNEAQLEKSRLLSDRFSAERPKGSFSTLEIQRTEQGDSAMYLCASSLVAGSGELFFGEGSRLTVL.

The chain combines TRBV2 with TRBJ2-1; 7 nucleotides align to TRBD1. The CDR3 is 14 amino acids. Germline lookup yields CDR1 SNHLY and CDR2 FYNNEI. V lost 2 bases and J lost 8; bases outside the gene matches: 6. CDR3 amino acids: CASSERGLWDEQFF. The CDR3 nucleotides are TGTGCCAGCAGTGAAAGGGGGCTCTGGGATGAGCAGTTCTTC.

The chain couples TRBV9 to TRBJ2-1; D is possibly TRBD1 (5 bases). Germline-derived CDR1 and CDR2 are SGDLS and YYNGEE. The ends were cut back, 4 bases at V and 2 bases at J, with 10 bases in the middle. The CDR3 contains 14 residues. CDR3 sequence: CASSFQGTYNEQFF. CDR3 DNA: TGTGCCAGCAGCTTTCAGGGAACCTACAATGAGCAGTTCTTC.

The J gene is TRBJ2-2, the V gene TRBV5-8, with D perhaps TRBD2 (6 bases). The germline CDR1 and CDR2 sequences are SGHTS and YDEGEE. The CDR3 spans 15 residues. V gave up 5 bases and J gave up 6 bases, with 17 bases separating them. The CDR3: CASRETGPGAGELFF. DNA of the CDR3: TGTGCCAGCAGGGAGACGGGCCCGGGGGCCGGGGAGCTGTTTTTT.

The chain employs TRBV28 and TRBJ2-1, with D uncertain. The germline gives CDR1 MDHEN, CDR2 SYDVKM. The ends were cut back, 3 bases at V and 5 bases at J, with 11 bases in the middle. The CDR3 sequence is 14 residues long. In DNA form, the CDR3 reads TGTGCCAGCAGTTTCCAGGCTAGTCACAATGAGCAGTTCTTC. Translated: CASSFQASHNEQFF.

V and J are TRBV7-3 and TRBJ1-5; 7 nucleotides match TRBD1. V lost 5 bases and J lost 1; bases outside the gene matches: 8. This CDR3 comprises 16 residues. The germline V gene encodes CDR1 SGHTA and CDR2 FQGTGA. The CDR3 is CASSPHRGGSNQPQHF. The CDR3 bases are TGTGCCAGCAGCCCTCACAGGGGAGGGAGCAATCAGCCCCAGCATTTT.

The gene calls are TRBV19 and TRBJ1-3; D remains ambiguous. The germline V gene encodes CDR1 LNHDA and CDR2 SQIVND (reference sequence). The germline V and J ends were trimmed by 7 bases and 0 bases, with 10 bases remaining between them. CDR3 length: 14 residues. The CDR3 spells CASTRTVSGNTIYF. CDR3 bases: TGTGCCAGTACAAGAACAGTCTCTGGAAACACCATATATTTT.

V is TRBV6-1 and J is TRBJ1-5; 10 bases agree with TRBD1. This CDR3 has 14 amino acids. J was trimmed by 11 bases and V by 11 bases; bases with no gene match: 15. Germline V lookup: CDR1 MNHNS, CDR2 SASEGT. The CDR3 DNA reads as TGTGCCTCCCAAAACCGGGACAGGGGCACGGCCCAGCATTTT. Its protein product is CASQNRDRGTAQHF.

The chain uses TRBV6-1 and TRBJ1-4; 7 nucleotides line up with TRBD1. The germline CDR1 and CDR2 sequences are MNHNS and SASEGT. The length of the CDR3 is 15 residues. The junction had 14 bases not matched to a gene; V was cut back by 8 bases and J by 8 bases. CDR3 protein: CASRPGRGKREKLFF. CDR3 DNA sequence: TGTGCCAGCCGACCCGGCAGGGGGAAAAGAGAAAAACTGTTTTTT.

The gene calls are TRBV7-3 and TRBJ2-1; 7 bases align to TRBD2. In germline, CDR1 is SGHTA, CDR2 FQGTGA. The CDR3 runs 15 residues. V gave up 5 bases and J gave up 4 bases; unmatched junction bases: 8. CDR3 protein: CASSLGLVGYNEQFF. CDR3 DNA sequence: TGTGCCAGCAGCCTTGGACTAGTGGGGTACAATGAGCAGTTCTTC.

The sample holds one count of this clone. The rearrangement joins TRBV7-9 to TRBJ1-2; no clear D gene. Germline V CDR1 and CDR2: SEHNR, FQNEAQ (reference sequence). V was cut by 1 base and J by 2 bases, with 11 bases left in between. This CDR3 is 15 amino acids long. The CDR3 here is CASSLVLAANYGYTF. The DNA for the CDR3 is TGTGCCAGCAGCTTAGTTCTTGCAGCGAACTATGGCTACACCTTC.

V usage is TRBV6-5 and J usage is TRBJ2-1; 10 bases map to TRBD2. Germline CDR1 MNHEY, CDR2 SVGAGI. Trimming cost V 6 bases and J 8 bases; bases outside gene matches: 10. The CDR3 contains 15 residues. The CDR3 loop reads CASSNRLAGAHEQFF. The CDR3 DNA is TGTGCCAGCAGCAACCGGCTAGCGGGAGCTCATGAGCAGTTCTTC.

The chain carries TRBV27 and TRBJ2-4, with 15 positions matching TRBD2. The ends lost 6 bases at V and 0 bases at J; junction bases unmatched: 12. From germline, CDR1 is MNHEY and CDR2 SMNVEV (reference sequence). The CDR3 runs to 20 residues. Here the CDR3 reads CASSLGLAGGSRIAKNIQYF. In nucleotides, the CDR3 is TGTGCCAGCAGCCTTGGACTAGCGGGAGGGTCGAGGATAGCCAAAAACATTCAGTACTTC.

The chain couples TRBV7-9 to TRBJ2-7; the D is unclear. The CDR3 contains 15 residues. CDR1 is SEHNR, CDR2 FQNEAQ, per germline (reference sequence). The V and J ends lost 0 bases and 2 bases respectively, with 11 bases between them. The CDR3 sequence: CASSLARGNAYEQYF. As DNA, the CDR3 is TGTGCCAGCAGCTTAGCGCGCGGTAATGCCTACGAGCAGTACTTC.

This clone was picked up a small number of times. The chain carries TRBV6-6 and TRBJ1-5; unclear D gene. The CDR3 runs to 13 residues. Germline CDR1 MNHNY, CDR2 SVGAGI (reference sequence). With 6 bases removed from V and 1 base from J, the gap between germline ends came to 7 bases. The CDR3 region has the DNA TGTGCCAGCAGGGTCGGGAGCAATCAGCCCCAGCATTTT. It yields the protein CASRVGSNQPQHF.

The sample holds one count of this clone. The chain carries TRBV5-4 and TRBJ2-3; D uncertain. V lost 2 bases to trimming and J lost 2 bases, with 9 bases between them. This CDR3 is built from 14 residues. From germline, CDR1 is SGHNT and CDR2 YYREEE (reference sequence). The CDR3 coding sequence is TGTGCCAGCAGCTTTAGCCAGACCACAGATACGCAGTATTTT. It encodes CASSFSQTTDTQYF.

Comments on this clone: The same CDR3 arises from other DNA sequences in this sample as well. This chain joins TRBV27 and TRBJ2-3; a weak D match, TRBD1 (6 bases). The CDR3 extends over 12 amino acids. V dropped 5 bases and J dropped 6 bases, with 9 bases sitting between them. From germline, CDR1 is MNHEY and CDR2 SMNVEV (reference sequence). Here the CDR3 DNA reads TGTGCCAGCAGTCTCACAGGGGATACGCAGTATTTT. Its protein is CASSLTGDTQYF.

The rearrangement links TRBV4-3 to TRBJ1-3, with D tentatively TRBD1 (6 bases). CDR1 is LGHNA and CDR2 is YSLEER in the germline V gene. This CDR3 is 15 amino acids long. V was trimmed by 2 bases and J by 2 bases, leaving 10 bases between them. CDR3 residues: CASSQLEGAGNTIYF. CDR3 DNA sequence: TGCGCCAGCAGCCAACTTGAGGGGGCTGGAAACACCATATATTTT.

This chain connects TRBV19 to TRBJ1-5; perhaps TRBD1 as D (6 bases). CDR1 is LNHDA and CDR2 is SQIVND in the germline V gene (reference sequence). V was shortened by 6 bases and J by 6 bases, with 15 bases between the two germline ends. The CDR3 extends over 14 amino acids. The CDR3 DNA is TGTGCCAGTAGGTATCGGGGGCCCGGTCAGCCCCAGCATTTT. It is translated as CASRYRGPGQPQHF.

This chain connects TRBV12-5 to TRBJ2-5; TRBD2 might be the D (6 bases). CDR3 length: 13 amino acids. Germline V lookup: CDR1 LGHNT, CDR2 FRNRAP. V was cut by 5 bases and J by 8 bases, with 15 bases left in between. The chain's CDR3 is CASGPQGGHTQYF. The CDR3 DNA reads as TGTGCTAGTGGTCCCCAAGGAGGGCATACCCAGTACTTC.

This clone appeared a few times. The chain uses TRBV25-1 and TRBJ1-2, with D unclear. V was cut by 6 bases and J by 4 bases, with 15 bases left in between. The CDR3 length is 14 residues. Germline loops: CDR1 MGHDK, CDR2 SYGVNS. CDR3 nucleotides: TGTGCCAGCAGCCTATCAGGATACGTCTATGGCTACACCTTC. This sequence encodes CASSLSGYVYGYTF.

This clone was seen only once. This specimen includes other DNA sequences encoding the same CDR3. The V call is TRBV5-6, the J call TRBJ1-5; D is possibly TRBD1 (5 bases). The germline gives CDR1 SGHDT, CDR2 YYEEEE. With 0 bases removed from V and 4 bases from J, the gap between germline ends came to 11 bases. The CDR3 sequence is 15 residues long. Here the CDR3 reads CASSLGQGANQPQHF. CDR3 DNA: TGTGCCAGCAGCTTGGGGCAGGGAGCAAATCAGCCCCAGCATTTT.

This chain uses TRBV28 with TRBJ1-5; maybe TRBD1 (6 bases). The length of the CDR3 is 14 residues. V was trimmed by 2 bases and J by 9 bases, leaving 14 bases between them. Germline V gene data show CDR1 as MDHEN and CDR2 as SYDVKM. CDR3 nucleotide sequence: TGTGCCAGCAGTTTAGAGGGGGGGTTTCGGCCCCAGCATTTT. Amino acid sequence: CASSLEGGFRPQHF.

The CDR3 protein is CASSQELAGVRDTQYF. As DNA, the CDR3 is TGTGCCAGCAGCCAAGAGCTAGCGGGAGTGAGAGATACGCAGTATTTT. J is TRBJ2-3 and V is TRBV4-2; 10 positions agree with TRBD2. Germline values: CDR1 LGHNA, CDR2 YNFKEQ. The CDR3 covers 16 residues. V lost 0 bases to trimming and J lost 5 bases; unmatched junction nucleotides: 5.

This chain connects TRBV9 to TRBJ2-3; D may be TRBD2 (5 bases). The V gene's germline CDR1 is SGDLS and CDR2 YYNGEE. V was trimmed by 4 bases and J by 0 bases, leaving 15 bases between them. This CDR3 spans 16 amino acids. The CDR3 nucleotides are TGTGCCAGCAGCACAAGACCCGGGATGAGCACAGATACGCAGTATTTT. It translates to CASSTRPGMSTDTQYF.

The chain uses TRBV7-2 and TRBJ2-3, with unresolved D. The CDR3 consists of 13 residues. Per germline, CDR1 SGHTA and CDR2 FQGNSA. The V end was cut by 2 bases, the J end by 2 bases, with 5 bases between. This chain's CDR3 is CASSLFLTDTQYF. CDR3 nucleotides: TGTGCCAGCAGCTTATTCCTCACAGATACGCAGTATTTT. Looking up the rest from reference TRBV7-2 and TRBJ2-3 gives the full variable domain: GAGVSQSPSNKVTEKGKDVELRCDPISGHTALYWYRQSLGQGLEFLIYFQGNSAPDKSGLPSDRFSAERTGGSVSTLTIQRTQQEDSAVYLCASSLFLTDTQYFGPGTRLTVL.